This TCR beta chain stems from a study of CD8 T cells in ankylosing spondylitis. Germline-derived CDR1 and CDR2 are LNHDA and SQIVND (reference sequence). V lost 7 bases and J 6 bases, leaving 12 bases between the germline ends. CDR3 length: 13 amino acids. TCRdb itself ran the 5' RACE reads through MiXCR, one entry per CDR3 protein. The repertoire has 150,000 to 200,000 distinct CDR3 sequences, under 15% of them found once; the top ten carry 11%. This clonotype appeared many times. The V call is TRBV19, the J call TRBJ2-2; D gene unclear. Sequencing was performed on blood, either unsorted or a sorted T cell fraction (not recorded which). The clonotype originates from a female donor with ankylosing spondylitis or in good health (not recorded which). The CDR3 here is CASNKRAPGELFF. DNA of the CDR3: TGTGCCAGTAATAAAAGGGCCCCCGGGGAGCTGTTTTTT.